Following are 26 T cell receptor beta chains from one sample sequenced in a study of shared clonotypes between healthy human individuals. Method: immunoSEQ multiplex PCR; TCRdb's copy keeps in-frame clones and lacks some. The table lists approximately 980,000 clones, approximately 80% of them singletons. The material sequenced was memory CD4+ T cells sorted from blood. The subset denotes: CD45RA-negative fraction. The receptor set was obtained from a man aged 18 to 30 in good health.

In its sample, this clone was seen once. The chain links TRBV27 to TRBJ1-4; 7 bases align to TRBD1. Germline CDR1 is MNHEY and CDR2 is SMNVEV (reference sequence). This CDR3 has 14 amino acids. V lost 6 bases, J lost 5 bases, and 6 bases stayed unmatched. This CDR3 reads CASRRQGGNEKLFF. Here the CDR3 DNA reads TGTGCCAGCAGGAGACAGGGTGGGAATGAAAAACTGTTTTTT.

The V gene is TRBV28, the J gene TRBJ1-2; D is unclear. Trimming cost V 2 bases and J 4 bases, with 8 bases left between them. This CDR3 is 13 amino acids long. Germline assignment: CDR1 MDHEN and CDR2 SYDVKM. The CDR3 loop reads CASSLSGLYGYTF. The CDR3 bases are TGTGCCAGCAGTTTAAGCGGCCTCTATGGCTACACCTTC.

The gene calls are TRBV20-1 and TRBJ2-5; D is unclear. The CDR3 is made up of 11 amino acids. The germline V gene encodes CDR1 DFQATT and CDR2 SNEGSKA (reference sequence). V shed 6 bases and J shed 0 bases, with 5 bases lying between them. The CDR3 bases are TGCAGTGCACAGTACCAAGAGACCCAGTACTTC. Translating gives CSAQYQETQYF.

A single count supports this clone. This chain uses TRBV5-1 with TRBJ2-2; D may be TRBD2 (5 bases). CDR3 size: 18 residues. Deletions cut 0 bases from V and 4 bases from J, with 19 bases between. Germline-derived CDR1 and CDR2 are SGHRS and YFSETQ. The CDR3 loop reads CASSLGRSGVGATGELFF. In DNA, the CDR3 is TGCGCCAGCAGCTTGGGTAGGTCGGGCGTGGGAGCCACCGGGGAGCTGTTTTTT.

This clone was seen a handful of times. Other nucleotide sequences in the sample specify the same CDR3. CDR3 DNA: TGTGCCAGCAGTGAGACAGGGGGCAATCAGCCCCAGCATTTT. It specifies CASSETGGNQPQHF. The chain carries TRBV25-1 and TRBJ1-5; 8 bases align to TRBD1. Germline V gives CDR1 MGHDK, CDR2 SYGVNS. The CDR3 consists of 14 residues. Losses at the gene ends were 3 bases for V and 2 bases for J; bases not matched to a gene: 0.

This clone was picked up one time. The chain joins TRBV27 to TRBJ1-5; D may be TRBD1 (5 bases). CDR1 and CDR2 (germline): MNHEY, SMNVEV (reference sequence). Deletions cut 2 bases from V and 4 bases from J, with 12 bases between. The CDR3 is 15 amino acids. The CDR3 coding sequence is TGTGCCAGCAGTTTAAGGGACGGCCTTAATCAGCCCCAGCATTTT. It codes for CASSLRDGLNQPQHF.

The V and J genes are TRBV19 and TRBJ1-4; D is undetermined. Germline lookup yields CDR1 LNHDA and CDR2 SQIVND (reference sequence). The CDR3 totals 14 residues. Trimming cost V 7 bases and J 6 bases, with 15 bases left between them. This CDR3 is CASMRKGVDEKLFF. The DNA for the CDR3 is TGTGCCAGTATGAGGAAGGGTGTGGATGAAAAACTGTTTTTT.

The chain recombines TRBV11-1 with TRBJ1-6; TRBD1 aligns across 9 bases. Germline CDR1 reads SGHAT; CDR2 reads FQDESV (reference sequence). The V and J ends lost 2 bases and 7 bases, in that order; junction bases with no gene match: 3. CDR3 length: 15 amino acids. The CDR3 DNA reads TGTGCCAGCAGCTTACACACAGGGGGCAATTCACCCCTCCACTTT. Its protein product is CASSLHTGGNSPLHF.

The CDR3 bases are TGTGCCAGCAGCCCGAGACAGGGGACCAATTCACCCCTCCACTTT. It encodes CASSPRQGTNSPLHF. The V and J genes are TRBV7-2 and TRBJ1-6, with TRBD1 matching over 8 bases. This CDR3 region has 15 residues. Unmatched junction bases numbered 7, after V lost 5 bases and J lost 7 bases. Germline CDR1 and CDR2: SGHTA and FQGNSA.

The chain combines TRBV9 with TRBJ2-1; 9 bases match TRBD2. Germline V gene lookup returns CDR1 SGDLS and CDR2 YYNGEE. The CDR3 covers 16 residues. V was pared by 2 bases and J by 7 bases, with 10 bases of the junction left unmatched. CDR3 amino acids: CASSVLAGVGRNEQFF. CDR3 sequence (DNA): TGTGCCAGCAGCGTGTTAGCGGGAGTGGGGAGGAATGAGCAGTTCTTC. Full variable domain (rest looked up from reference TRBV9 and TRBJ2-1): DSGVTQTPKHLITATGQRVTLRCSPRSGDLSVYWYQQSLDQGLQFLIQYYNGEERAKGNILERFSAQQFPDLHSELNLSSLELGDSALYFCASSVLAGVGRNEQFFGPGTRLTVL.

Worth noting for this clone: The sample contains more than one DNA sequence encoding this CDR3. The chain employs TRBV7-2 and TRBJ2-2; D call uncertain. Germline CDR1 SGHTA, CDR2 FQGNSA. Trimming took off 5 bases at V and 6 bases at J, with 4 bases between the two ends. The CDR3 runs to 11 residues. The CDR3 DNA reads TGTGCCAGCAGCCTTCCCGGGGAGCTGTTTTTT. Its translation: CASSLPGELFF. The whole variable domain, remainder taken from reference TRBV7-2 and TRBJ2-2, is GAGVSQSPSNKVTEKGKDVELRCDPISGHTALYWYRQSLGQGLEFLIYFQGNSAPDKSGLPSDRFSAERTGGSVSTLTIQRTQQEDSAVYLCASSLPGELFFGEGSRLTVL.

The chain couples TRBV30 to TRBJ1-5; tentative D call: TRBD1 (5 bases). Trimming removed 3 bases from V and 5 bases from J, with 14 bases in between. Germline loops: CDR1 GTSNPN, CDR2 SVGIG (reference sequence). The CDR3 length is 14 residues. Here the CDR3 reads CAWSQNKGDQPQHF. The CDR3 DNA reads as TGTGCCTGGAGCCAGAATAAAGGGGATCAGCCCCAGCATTTT. The full variable domain, with the rest looked up from reference TRBV30 and TRBJ1-5, is SQTIHQWPATLVQPVGSPLSLECTVEGTSNPNLYWYRQAAGRGLQLLFYSVGIGQISSEVPQNLSASRPQDRQFILSSKKLLLSDSGFYLCAWSQNKGDQPQHFGDGTRLSIL.

The rearrangement joins TRBV7-2 to TRBJ2-3, with TRBD2 as a possible D gene (5 bases). The CDR3 loop spans 14 amino acids. Trimming took off 2 bases at V and 1 base at J, with 7 bases between the two ends. Germline V lookup: CDR1 SGHTA, CDR2 FQGNSA. The CDR3, as DNA: TGTGCCAGCAGCTTAAGTAGCGGCACAGATACGCAGTATTTT. As protein: CASSLSSGTDTQYF.

This clone was detected only once. In DNA form, the CDR3 reads TGTGCCAGCTCGCCGGGACAGGGAAATGCTGAAGCTTTCTTT. Protein product: CASSPGQGNAEAFF. This sequence joins TRBV18 and TRBJ1-1, with 9 bases matching TRBD1. The germline V gene has CDR1 KGHSH and CDR2 LQKENI. The CDR3 sequence is 14 residues long. Trimming removed 6 bases from V and 6 bases from J; junction bases left unmatched: 8.

Comments on this clone: Just one base apart from a much larger clone, this may be a read error. This sequence joins TRBV5-4 and TRBJ2-2, with 7 bases that match TRBD2. CDR3 length: 15 amino acids. Germline CDR1 SGHNT, CDR2 YYREEE (reference sequence). Trimming took 5 bases from V and 0 from J; bases not matched to a gene: 4. The CDR3 region is CASRPGTTNTGELFF. Written as DNA, the CDR3 is TGTGCCAGCAGACCCGGGACTACGAACACCGGGGAGCTGTTTTTT. The full variable domain, with the rest looked up from reference TRBV5-4 and TRBJ2-2, is ETGVTQSPTHLIKTRGQQVTLRCSSQSGHNTVSWYQQALGQGPQFIFQYYREEENGRGNFPPRFSGLQFPNYSSELNVNALELDDSALYLCASRPGTTNTGELFFGEGSRLTVL.

V gene TRBV19 combines with J gene TRBJ1-6, with D possibly TRBD1 on 5 matching bases. Germline CDR1 and CDR2: LNHDA and SQIVND (reference sequence). Trimming stripped 1 base from V and 9 bases from J, with 13 bases between. The CDR3 spans 15 residues. CDR3 sequence: CASSIAGVSFSPLHF. The CDR3, as DNA: TGTGCCAGTAGTATAGCGGGGGTCTCTTTTTCACCCCTCCACTTT.

This clone was seen a handful of times. V and J are TRBV10-1 and TRBJ2-7, with D unclear. The CDR3 spans 14 residues. CDR1 WNHNN and CDR2 SYGVQD come from the germline V gene (reference sequence). V dropped 0 bases and J dropped 2 bases, with 8 bases sitting between them. The chain's CDR3 is CASSESEATYEQYF. The CDR3 region has the DNA TGCGCCAGCAGTGAGTCAGAAGCGACCTACGAGCAGTACTTC.

As for this clone: Other DNA sequences in this sample translate to the same CDR3. The V gene is TRBV11-3, the J gene TRBJ1-1, with D perhaps matching TRBD1 (6 bases). CDR1 SGHNT and CDR2 YENEEA come from the germline V gene. The CDR3 is 13 amino acids. The V end was cut by 3 bases, the J end by 3 bases, with 8 bases between. This chain's CDR3 is CASSLQGHTEAFF. The DNA for the CDR3 is TGTGCCAGCAGCTTGCAGGGGCACACTGAAGCTTTCTTT. Looking up the rest from reference TRBV11-3 and TRBJ1-1 gives the full variable domain: EAGVVQSPRYKIIEKKQPVAFWCNPISGHNTLYWYLQNLGQGPELLIRYENEEAVDDSQLPKDRFSAERLKGVDSTLKIQPAELGDSAVYLCASSLQGHTEAFFGQGTRLTVV.

V is TRBV5-1 and J is TRBJ2-1, with 8 bases that match TRBD1. With V trimmed by 4 bases and J by 9 bases, 18 bases remained unmatched. The CDR3 is 17 amino acids. Germline V CDR1 and CDR2: SGHRS, YFSETQ. This CDR3 reads CASSLPTGTGASGEQFF. The CDR3 nucleotides read TGCGCCAGCAGCCTACCAACCGGGACAGGTGCTTCGGGTGAGCAGTTCTTC.

This clone was seen a handful of times. The J gene is TRBJ1-1, the V gene TRBV6-6; no reliable D call. CDR1 is MNHNY and CDR2 is SVGAGI in the germline V gene (reference sequence). V shed 6 bases and J shed 4 bases, with 12 bases lying between them. The CDR3 loop spans 13 amino acids. The CDR3 DNA sequence: TGTGCCAGCAGCGGGAATCCGAGCACTGAAGCTTTCTTT. Translating gives CASSGNPSTEAFF.

The chain couples TRBV28 to TRBJ1-2, with 11 nucleotides matching TRBD1. This CDR3 region has 20 residues. Trimming cost V 4 bases and J 4 bases; bases outside gene matches: 20. In germline, CDR1 is MDHEN, CDR2 SYDVKM. CDR3 loop: CASSSHLRDRGVLGLYGYTF. CDR3 sequence (DNA): TGTGCCAGCAGTTCCCATCTCCGGGACAGGGGGGTTCTTGGGCTCTATGGCTACACCTTC.

There are a few counts of this clone. V and J are TRBV30 and TRBJ2-1; 10 positions match TRBD2. CDR1 GTSNPN and CDR2 SVGIG come from the germline V gene (reference sequence). The ends lost 2 bases at V and 5 bases at J; junction bases unmatched: 6. This CDR3 has 15 residues. The CDR3 region is CAWSSGRAENNEQFF. The DNA for the CDR3 is TGTGCCTGGAGTAGCGGGAGGGCCGAGAACAATGAGCAGTTCTTC.

CDR3 residues: CASSSPLGADEQFF. In DNA, the CDR3 is TGTGCCAGCAGCTCGCCCCTAGGGGCTGATGAGCAGTTCTTC. The rearrangement links TRBV5-4 to TRBJ2-1, with a weak D call TRBD1 (5 bases). Germline CDR1 SGHNT, CDR2 YYREEE (reference sequence). Trimming pared 3 bases from V and 8 bases from J, leaving 15 bases between. This CDR3 comprises 14 residues.

The chain employs TRBV5-8 and TRBJ2-5; D gene unclear. CDR3 size: 14 residues. The ends were cut back, 2 bases at V and 5 bases at J, with 13 bases in the middle. CDR1 is SGHTS and CDR2 is YDEGEE in the germline V gene. CDR3 in DNA: TGTGCCAGCAGCTTATTCCGGGTTCAGGAGACCCAGTACTTC. It codes for CASSLFRVQETQYF.

This clone appeared a single time. The chain carries TRBV7-9 and TRBJ2-7; possibly TRBD2 for D (5 bases). V lost 1 base, J lost 6 bases, and 10 bases lay in between. The CDR3 length is 13 residues. Germline-derived CDR1 and CDR2 are SEHNR and FQNEAQ (reference sequence). DNA for the CDR3: TGTGCCAGCAGCTTAGAGGGTCGGGGCGAGCAGTACTTC. This encodes CASSLEGRGEQYF. Drawing the rest from reference TRBV7-9 and TRBJ2-7, the complete variable domain is DTGVSQNPRHKITKRGQNVTFRCDPISEHNRLYWYRQTLGQGPEFLTYFQNEAQLEKSRLLSDRFSAERPKGSFSTLEIQRTEQGDSAMYLCASSLEGRGEQYFGPGTRLTVT.

The rearrangement joins TRBV5-3 to TRBJ2-5; D might be TRBD1 or TRBD2, each matching 6 bases. TRBV5-3 is filed as an ORF, its function uncertain. The ends were cut back, 2 bases at V and 2 bases at J, with 19 bases in the middle. The CDR3 is 17 residues long. CDR3 region: CARSFCTVRGLQETQYF. The CDR3 DNA follows: TGTGCCAGAAGCTTCTGCACAGTACGGGGGCTTCAAGAGACCCAGTACTTC.